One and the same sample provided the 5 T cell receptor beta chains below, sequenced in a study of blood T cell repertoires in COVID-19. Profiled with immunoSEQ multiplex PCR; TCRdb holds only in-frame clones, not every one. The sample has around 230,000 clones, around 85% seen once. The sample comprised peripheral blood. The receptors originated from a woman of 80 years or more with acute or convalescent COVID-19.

In nucleotides, the CDR3 is TGTGCCAGCAGTTTTAACAGGGGGTTTGAGCAGTTCTTC. Its protein product is CASSFNRGFEQFF. This chain connects TRBV12-3 or TRBV12-4 to TRBJ2-1; TRBD1 matches at 8 bases. The J segment lost 9 bases and the V segment lost 3 bases, leaving 4 bases of the junction unmatched. The CDR3 spans 13 residues.

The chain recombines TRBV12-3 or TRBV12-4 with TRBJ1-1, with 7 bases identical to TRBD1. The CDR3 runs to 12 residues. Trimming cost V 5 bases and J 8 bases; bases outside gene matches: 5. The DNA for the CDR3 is TGTGCCAGCAGTCCCGGGACAGTGGAAGCTTTCTTT. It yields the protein CASSPGTVEAFF.

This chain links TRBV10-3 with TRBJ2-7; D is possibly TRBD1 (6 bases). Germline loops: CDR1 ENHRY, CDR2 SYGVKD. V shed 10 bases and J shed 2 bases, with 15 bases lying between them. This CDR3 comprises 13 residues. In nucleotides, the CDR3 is TGTGCCACGAGCGGACAGTCCCCCTACGAGCAGTACTTC. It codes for CATSGQSPYEQYF.

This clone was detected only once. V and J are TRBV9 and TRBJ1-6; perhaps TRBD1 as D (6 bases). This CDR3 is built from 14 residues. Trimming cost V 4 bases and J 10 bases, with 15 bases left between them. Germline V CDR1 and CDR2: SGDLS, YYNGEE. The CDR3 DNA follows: TGTGCCAGCAGCCTCAGACAGGCACGGTCACCCCTCCACTTT. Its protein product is CASSLRQARSPLHF.

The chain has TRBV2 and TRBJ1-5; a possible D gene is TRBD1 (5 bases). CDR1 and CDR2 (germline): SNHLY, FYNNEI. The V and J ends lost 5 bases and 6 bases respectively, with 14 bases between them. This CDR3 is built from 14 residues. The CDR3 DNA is TGTGCCAGCAGTATAGACAGAATGAGTCAGCCCCAGCATTTT. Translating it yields CASSIDRMSQPQHF. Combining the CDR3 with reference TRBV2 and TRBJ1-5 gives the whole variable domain EPEVTQTPSHQVTQMGQEVILRCVPISNHLYFYWYRQILGQKVEFLVSFYNNEISEKSEIFDDQFSVERPDGSNFTLKIRSTKLEDSAMYFCASSIDRMSQPQHFGDGTRLSIL.